The rows below give T cell receptor beta chains drawn from one sample of a study of response to subunit inactivated influenza vaccine. Via MiXCR, TCRdb re-called the RT-PCR reads, giving one row per CDR3 protein. The data show 500,000 to 550,000 distinct CDR3 sequences, 7.6% seen once. The sample in question was PBMCs from blood, obtained around 25 months after vaccination. All receptors derive from a man between 50 and 69 years old who received an inactivated influenza vaccine. Each CDR3 is given with its conserved first and last residue. Each record gives: clone size, D gene, J gene, V gene, CDR3 DNA, CDR3 protein. The D gene is left open where the match is weak. A row's size may be missing; if present it is once, few, many or a size class.

>many|NA|TRBJ2-3|TRBV6-5
TGTGCCAGCAGTTACGGGCTAAGCACAGATACGCAGTATTTT
CASSYGLSTDTQYF
>few|NA|TRBJ2-2|TRBV10-3
TGTGCCATCAGCGAGACAGGACCGCCGAACACCGGGGAGCTGTTTTTT
CAISETGPPNTGELFF
>few|TRBD2|TRBJ2-3|TRBV15
TGTGCCACCAGCAGAGACCGGACTAGATTTACAGATACGCAGTATTTT
CATSRDRTRFTDTQYF
>few|NA|TRBJ1-1|TRBV2
TGTGCCAGCAGTGCTAGGGACCGCGGGGAAGCTTTCTTT
CASSARDRGEAFF
>NA|NA|TRBJ1-6|TRBV6-1
TGTGCCAGCGCGAGGTATCCTAAAGATTCACCCCTCCACTTT
CASARYPKDSPLHF
>few|NA|TRBJ1-5|TRBV4-1
TGCGCCAGCAGCCAAGGGGCGGGTGGGCATCAGCCCCAGCATTTT
CASSQGAGGHQPQHF
>many|NA|TRBJ2-5|TRBV11-1
TGTGCCAGCAGCTCAGCCAGGGATTCGAAAGAGACCCAGTACTTC
CASSSARDSKETQYF
>many|NA|TRBJ2-7|TRBV6-2/TRBV6-3
TGTGCCAGCAGTATGGGACCAAACGAGCAGTACTTC
CASSMGPNEQYF
>few|NA|TRBJ2-1|TRBV11-2
TGTGCCAGCAGCTTAGATCGCGCTGCTCAGGTGGAGTTCTTC
CASSLDRAAQVEFF
>many|TRBD2|TRBJ2-7|TRBV2
TGTGCCAGCACCTTGGTCGGGGGGAACGAGCAGTACTTC
CASTLVGGNEQYF
>few|TRBD2|TRBJ2-1|TRBV25-1
TGTGCCAGCAAGCAGGAAGCGGGAGTCAGGAATGAGCAGTTCTTC
CASKQEAGVRNEQFF
>few|NA|TRBJ2-6|TRBV12-3/TRBV12-4
TGTGCCAGCAGTCTCCAAGCGGACTTTCCCTCTGGGGCCAACGTCCTGACTTTC
CASSLQADFPSGANVLTF
>few|TRBD2|TRBJ2-2|TRBV5-4
TGTGCCAGCAGTCCGGGACTAGCGGTAAACACCGGGGAGCTGTTTTTT
CASSPGLAVNTGELFF
>few|NA|TRBJ2-7|TRBV28
TGTGCCAGCAGTTTTGGTGGTGGAAATGCCTACGAGCAGTACTTC
CASSFGGGNAYEQYF
>NA|NA|TRBJ2-2|TRBV7-2
TGTGCCAGCAGCTTAGATCAGGGGCGTCTATCCGGGGAGCTGTTTTTT
CASSLDQGRLSGELFF
>many|NA|TRBJ2-4|TRBV5-6
TGTGCCAGCAGCTTCAGGGGTACGAAAAACATTCAGTACTTC
CASSFRGTKNIQYF
>NA|NA|TRBJ2-7|TRBV11-2
TGTGCCAGCAGCTTAGAGGCCCCGATTGGCCTGGGCTACGAGCAGTACTTC
CASSLEAPIGLGYEQYF